This T cell receptor beta chain emerged from a study of cytomegalovirus exposure and HLA in healthy donors. Findings of the study overall: CMV antigen specificity was confirmed in vitro for three CMV-associated chains.

Amplification used 60 Vbeta primers and 13 Jbeta primers. The assay was immunoSEQ multiplex PCR, and TCRdb's table has in-frame clones only and misses some. This table has under 150,000 clones, 60% to 80% appearing once. The donors were healthy bone marrow donors. Note on this clone: Its cognate antigen is unknown.

Sequencing was performed on PBMCs. The clonotype was recovered from a woman aged 55-70 years in good health and CMV-seropositive.

Written as DNA, the CDR3 is TGTGCCAGCAGCGTAGAGCTAGCGAGCGAGCAGTACTTC. Translated: CASSVELASEQYF. The chain couples TRBV9 to TRBJ2-7, with a weak D call TRBD2 (6 bases). CDR1 SGDLS and CDR2 YYNGEE come from the germline V gene. This CDR3 has 13 amino acids. The V and J ends lost 0 bases and 6 bases respectively, with 10 bases between them.